The clone carrying this TCR beta chain was observed many times. No antigen is known for it. The source of the sample is a study of T cells after posttransplantation cyclophosphamide. CDR1 GTSNPN and CDR2 SVGIG come from the germline V gene (reference sequence). The V end was cut by 2 bases, the J end by 4 bases, with 6 bases between. The CDR3 extends over 11 amino acids. Study observations and caveats: Later post-transplant blood repertoires were often dominated by donor CD8+ memory clones.

Assay used: immunoSEQ multiplex PCR; TCRdb lists only in-frame clones, some missing. There are tens of thousands of clones in the sample, none observed a single time. Specimen: PBMCs. This sequence originates from a man aged 45 to 65 in good health, CMV-negative, and a related stem cell transplant donor. The chain joins TRBV30 to TRBJ2-7; D gene unclear. CDR3: CAWSLLYEQYF. The CDR3 coding sequence is TGTGCCTGGAGTTTATTATACGAGCAGTACTTC.